Presented here are 27 T cell receptor beta chains from one specimen sequenced in a study of blood T cell repertoires in COVID-19. TCRdb's table, derived via immunoSEQ multiplex PCR, lists solely in-frame clones and lacks some. The sample carries about 80,000 clones, roughly 85% recorded once. Source material: peripheral blood. Receptors were obtained from a man between 50 and 59 years old with COVID-19, enrolled during active disease.

This rearrangement joins TRBV19 to TRBJ1-1; 11 bases fit TRBD1. J was trimmed by 10 bases and V by 6 bases; bases with no gene match: 10. From germline, CDR1 is LNHDA and CDR2 SQIVND (reference sequence). The CDR3 contains 14 residues. The CDR3 DNA reads as TGTGCCAGTAGACACCGGGACAGGGGGACTCGAGCTTTCTTT. The encoded protein is CASRHRDRGTRAFF.

On this clone: Other DNA sequences within the sample encode an identical CDR3. The CDR3 DNA follows: TGTGCCACCAGCCTCACAGGGGGCAATCAGCCCCAGCATTTT. The encoded protein is CATSLTGGNQPQHF. This chain uses TRBV24-1 with TRBJ1-5; 7 bases fit TRBD1. J gave up 2 bases and V 7 bases, and 4 bases lay outside the gene matches. Germline-derived CDR1 and CDR2 are KGHDR and SFDVKD. The CDR3 has 14 amino acids.

The gene calls are TRBV6-5 and TRBJ1-2; TRBD1 agrees at 11 bases. V lost 4 bases, J lost 8 bases, and 6 bases stayed unmatched. Germline V gives CDR1 MNHEY, CDR2 SVGAGI. The CDR3 contains 14 residues. The CDR3 here is CASSLDRGREGYTF. The CDR3 coding sequence is TGTGCCAGCAGTTTGGACAGGGGGCGGGAAGGCTACACCTTC.

The chain uses TRBV6-5 and TRBJ1-1; D gene uncertain. Germline CDR1 reads MNHEY; CDR2 reads SVGAGI. The CDR3 contains 16 residues. The V gene lost 0 bases and the J gene lost 2 bases, with 13 bases spanning the gap. DNA of the CDR3: TGTGCCAGCAGTTACTCGCTAACAGACCTAAACACTGAAGCTTTCTTT. It yields the protein CASSYSLTDLNTEAFF.

The V gene is TRBV7-9, the J gene TRBJ2-7, with 7 nucleotides matching TRBD2. CDR1 SEHNR and CDR2 FQNEAQ come from the germline V gene (reference sequence). The CDR3 is made up of 14 amino acids. J lost 6 bases, V lost 1 base, and 6 bases had no gene match. In DNA form, the CDR3 reads TGTGCCAGCAGCTTAGACACTAGCGTATCCGAGCAGTACTTC. Protein product: CASSLDTSVSEQYF.

V usage is TRBV9 and J usage is TRBJ1-2; 7 bases align to TRBD1. With 2 bases clipped from V and 0 bases from J, the junction kept 10 bases outside the gene matches. Germline V CDR1 and CDR2: SGDLS, YYNGEE. The CDR3 length is 17 residues. CDR3 loop: CASSVSTGSSPNYGYTF. The CDR3 DNA sequence: TGTGCCAGCAGCGTGTCGACAGGGTCATCCCCTAACTATGGCTACACCTTC. The entire variable domain, with the rest obtained from reference TRBV9 and TRBJ1-2, is as follows: DSGVTQTPKHLITATGQRVTLRCSPRSGDLSVYWYQQSLDQGLQFLIQYYNGEERAKGNILERFSAQQFPDLHSELNLSSLELGDSALYFCASSVSTGSSPNYGYTFGSGTRLTVV.

The rearrangement uses TRBV11-1 and TRBJ2-2; TRBD2 aligns across 9 bases. The germline V gene has CDR1 SGHAT and CDR2 FQDESV (reference sequence). The CDR3 loop spans 16 amino acids. V lost 2 bases to trimming and J lost 2 bases; unmatched junction nucleotides: 3. The CDR3 is CASSLPSGVNTGELFF. The CDR3, as DNA: TGTGCCAGCAGCTTACCTAGCGGGGTCAACACCGGGGAGCTGTTTTTT.

This chain links TRBV9 with TRBJ2-3; 10 bases match TRBD2. Germline CDR1 SGDLS, CDR2 YYNGEE. This CDR3 has 15 amino acids. Germline trimming cut 4 bases from V and 2 bases from J; bases unmatched to any gene: 4. This chain's CDR3 is CASSFGLADTDTQYF. The DNA of the CDR3 is TGTGCCAGCAGCTTTGGACTAGCGGACACAGATACGCAGTATTTT.

For the CDR3, the DNA is TGTGCCAGTAGTAGGCGGGTTACAGATACGCAGTATTTT. As protein: CASSRRVTDTQYF. V usage is TRBV19 and J usage is TRBJ2-3, with D possibly being TRBD2 (5 bases). CDR3 length: 13 residues. Trimming shortened V by 4 bases and J by 3 bases, and 8 bases separated the two germline ends. The germline V gene encodes CDR1 LNHDA and CDR2 SQIVND (reference sequence).

This clone has a single count. The chain is built from TRBV18 and TRBJ1-5, with D unclear. V was pared by 0 bases and J by 5 bases, with 8 bases between. The CDR3 has 14 amino acids. Germline assignment: CDR1 KGHSH and CDR2 LQKENI. The CDR3 loop is CASSPPGKDQPQHF. In DNA form, the CDR3 reads TGTGCCAGCTCACCACCTGGCAAAGATCAGCCCCAGCATTTT.

In its sample, this clone was seen once. The CDR3 DNA follows: TGTGCCAGCAGCTCCACCGGGACTAGCGGAACCTACGAGCAGTACTTC. It is translated as CASSSTGTSGTYEQYF. The V and J genes are TRBV7-9 and TRBJ2-7, with 11 bases identical to TRBD2. The CDR3 has 16 residues. Germline V gene sequence: CDR1 SEHNR, CDR2 FQNEAQ (reference sequence). Trimming removed 4 bases from V and 2 bases from J; junction bases left unmatched: 7. Using reference TRBV7-9 and TRBJ2-7 for the parts outside the CDR3, the full variable domain is DTGVSQNPRHKITKRGQNVTFRCDPISEHNRLYWYRQTLGQGPEFLTYFQNEAQLEKSRLLSDRFSAERPKGSFSTLEIQRTEQGDSAMYLCASSSTGTSGTYEQYFGPGTRLTVT.

This rearrangement joins TRBV5-1 to TRBJ2-7, with a tentative D call TRBD2 (5 bases). Germline values: CDR1 SGHRS, CDR2 YFSETQ. The CDR3 extends over 13 amino acids. Between the trimmed V and J ends, which lost 3 bases and 6 bases, there was a span of 13 bases. CDR3 protein: CASSSAGVSEQYF. Written as DNA, the CDR3 is TGCGCCAGCAGCTCCGCGGGCGTGAGCGAGCAGTACTTC.

A few counts support this clone. The genes are TRBV5-3 and TRBJ2-5; 7 nucleotides line up with TRBD2. TRBV5-3 is known as an ORF, though its function is uncertain. This CDR3 spans 15 amino acids. V lost 1 base and J lost 4; bases outside the gene matches: 7. In DNA, the CDR3 is TGTGCCAGAAGCTTGTCCGGGCTAGCGGTAGAGACCCAGTACTTC. Its translation is CARSLSGLAVETQYF.

The rearrangement joins TRBV10-3 to TRBJ1-1; D perhaps matches TRBD1 (5 bases). CDR1 is ENHRY, CDR2 SYGVKD, per germline. This CDR3 is 14 amino acids long. V was shortened by 3 bases and J by 3 bases, with 11 bases between the two germline ends. The CDR3 reads CAISDLGGYTEAFF. Written as DNA, the CDR3 is TGTGCCATCAGTGACCTTGGGGGGTACACTGAAGCTTTCTTT.

The table lists this clone with a count of one. The genes are TRBV6-4 and TRBJ2-6; D call uncertain. The V end lost 5 bases, the J end lost 4 bases, and 9 bases lay between the germline ends. Germline CDR1 is MRHNA and CDR2 is SNTAGT. CDR3 length: 14 residues. Here the CDR3 DNA reads TGTGCCAGCAGTCAGGTGAGAGGGGCCAACGTCCTGACTTTC. Amino acids: CASSQVRGANVLTF.

The chain has TRBV28 and TRBJ2-7; 7 bases are shared with TRBD1. The trim removed 4 bases at V and 7 bases at J, leaving 4 bases unmatched. Germline V CDR1 and CDR2: MDHEN, SYDVKM. CDR3 size: 12 residues. This CDR3 is CASSYRGWEQYF. The CDR3, as DNA: TGTGCCAGCAGTTACAGGGGATGGGAGCAGTACTTC.

This rearrangement joins TRBV6-2 or TRBV6-3 to TRBJ2-1; 7 bases map to TRBD2. J was trimmed by 2 bases and V by 2 bases; bases with no gene match: 3. Germline assignment: CDR1 MNHEY and CDR2 SVGEGT. This CDR3 spans 15 amino acids. The CDR3 bases are TGTGCCAGCAGTTACGGGCGGGAGCCCTACAATGAGCAGTTCTTC. This translates into CASSYGREPYNEQFF.

This clone showed up just a few times. This sequence joins TRBV7-2 and TRBJ2-7; possible D gene TRBD2, 6 bases. The germline gives CDR1 SGHTA, CDR2 FQGNSA. This CDR3 is built from 16 residues. Deletions cut 4 bases from V and 1 base from J, with 17 bases between. CDR3 nucleotide sequence: TGTGCCAGCAGCTCAGACCGGAGGGGCGGGTCCTACGAGCAGTACTTC. Its translation is CASSSDRRGGSYEQYF.

This chain links TRBV19 with TRBJ2-6; D not resolved. The CDR3 extends over 15 amino acids. Trimming removed 7 bases at V and 4 bases at J, with 14 bases between. CDR1 is LNHDA and CDR2 is SQIVND in the germline V gene (reference sequence). The CDR3 loop reads CASTKYQAGANVLTF. The CDR3, as DNA: TGTGCCAGTACCAAATACCAGGCCGGGGCCAACGTCCTGACTTTC.

This clone has a single count. V gene TRBV4-1 combines with J gene TRBJ2-7; TRBD2 is a possible D gene (5 bases). Per germline, CDR1 MGHRA and CDR2 YSYEKL. The germline V and J ends were trimmed by 4 bases and 4 bases, with 11 bases remaining between them. This CDR3 is 13 amino acids long. The CDR3 sequence: CASSRIRGYEQYF. The CDR3 nucleotides are TGCGCCAGCAGCCGGATCCGGGGTTACGAGCAGTACTTC.

This rearrangement joins TRBV20-1 to TRBJ2-1; 12 bases line up with TRBD2. The CDR3 runs to 14 residues. Germline V gene data show CDR1 as DFQATT and CDR2 as SNEGSKA (reference sequence). V was clipped by 3 bases and J by 7 bases; unmatched bases: 4. The CDR3, as DNA: TGCAGTGCTAGTGCTCTAGCGGGAGGGAATGAGCAGTTCTTC. Encoded protein: CSASALAGGNEQFF.

The chain joins TRBV2 to TRBJ1-1, with D possibly matching TRBD1 (6 bases). Trimming pared 1 base from V and 2 bases from J, leaving 11 bases between. Looked up from germline, CDR1 is SNHLY and CDR2 is FYNNEI. The CDR3 consists of 15 residues. CDR3 amino acids: CASSEGRTANTEAFF. CDR3 sequence (DNA): TGTGCCAGCAGTGAAGGCCGGACAGCCAACACTGAAGCTTTCTTT. Looking up the rest from reference TRBV2 and TRBJ1-1 gives the full variable domain: EPEVTQTPSHQVTQMGQEVILRCVPISNHLYFYWYRQILGQKVEFLVSFYNNEISEKSEIFDDQFSVERPDGSNFTLKIRSTKLEDSAMYFCASSEGRTANTEAFFGQGTRLTVV.

The chain employs TRBV3-1 (or the pseudogene TRBV3-2) and TRBJ1-2; weak D call: TRBD1 (6 bases). The CDR3 contains 13 residues. Trimming took 2 bases from V and 6 from J, leaving 10 bases between them. Germline assignment: CDR1 LGHDT and CDR2 YNNKEL (reference sequence). The CDR3 DNA reads as TGTGCCAGCAGCCAACTAAACAGGGATGGCTACACCTTC. Protein sequence: CASSQLNRDGYTF.

This clone was seen once. The chain uses TRBV4-2 and TRBJ1-1, with D uncertain. In germline, CDR1 is LGHNA, CDR2 YNFKEQ. V lost 1 base and J 5 bases, leaving 8 bases between the germline ends. The CDR3 is 13 residues long. CDR3 loop: CASSQVRETEAFF. For the CDR3, the DNA is TGTGCCAGCAGCCAAGTGAGGGAAACTGAAGCTTTCTTT.

The V gene is TRBV5-6, the J gene TRBJ2-1; 11 nucleotides agree with TRBD2. CDR3 size: 16 residues. V gave up 0 bases and J gave up 6 bases; unmatched junction bases: 5. Germline CDR1 SGHDT, CDR2 YYEEEE. CDR3 in DNA: TGTGCCAGCAGCTTGGGGGGACTAGCGGCCCCCAATGAGCAGTTCTTC. This gives the protein CASSLGGLAAPNEQFF.

J is TRBJ2-1 and V is TRBV24-1; a weak D match, TRBD2 (6 bases). This CDR3 spans 14 amino acids. Trimming took off 7 bases at V and 3 bases at J, with 12 bases between the two ends. The germline V gene encodes CDR1 KGHDR and CDR2 SFDVKD. CDR3 sequence: CATSGGTGYNEQFF. The CDR3 nucleotides are TGTGCCACCAGCGGCGGGACCGGCTACAATGAGCAGTTCTTC.

J is TRBJ2-1 and V is TRBV30, with 8 nucleotides matching TRBD1. Trimming removed 2 bases from V and 2 bases from J; junction bases left unmatched: 14. The CDR3 sequence is 18 residues long. Germline CDR1 is GTSNPN and CDR2 is SVGIG (reference sequence). Here the CDR3 reads CAWSRTLQGGKTYNEQFF. The CDR3 DNA reads TGTGCCTGGAGTAGAACCTTACAGGGGGGTAAAACCTACAATGAGCAGTTCTTC.